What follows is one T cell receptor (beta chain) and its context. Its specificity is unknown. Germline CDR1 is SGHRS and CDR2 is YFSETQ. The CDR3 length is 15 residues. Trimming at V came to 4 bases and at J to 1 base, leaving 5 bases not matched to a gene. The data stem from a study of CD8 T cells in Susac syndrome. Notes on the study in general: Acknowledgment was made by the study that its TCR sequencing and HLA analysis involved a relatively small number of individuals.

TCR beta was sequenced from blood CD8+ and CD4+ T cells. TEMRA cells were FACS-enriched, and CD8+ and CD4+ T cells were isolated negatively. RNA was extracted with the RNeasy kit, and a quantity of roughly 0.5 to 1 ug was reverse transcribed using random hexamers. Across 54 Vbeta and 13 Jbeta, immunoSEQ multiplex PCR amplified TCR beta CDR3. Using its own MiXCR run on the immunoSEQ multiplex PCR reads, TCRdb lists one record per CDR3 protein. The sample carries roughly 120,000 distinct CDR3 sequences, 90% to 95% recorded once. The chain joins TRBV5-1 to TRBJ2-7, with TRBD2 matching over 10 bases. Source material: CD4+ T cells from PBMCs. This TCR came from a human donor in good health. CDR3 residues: CASSTLAGRSYEQYF. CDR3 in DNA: TGCGCCAGCAGCACACTAGCGGGAAGGTCCTACGAGCAGTACTTC.